This TCR beta chain was recorded in a study of cytomegalovirus exposure and HLA in healthy donors. Germline V lookup: CDR1 MDHEN, CDR2 SYDVKM. The V and J ends lost 6 bases and 8 bases, in that order; junction bases with no gene match: 7. This CDR3 region has 14 residues. The PCR was carried out with 60 Vbeta primers and 13 Jbeta primers. TCRdb's table, derived via immunoSEQ multiplex PCR, lists solely in-frame clones and lacks some. The table lists 80,000 or so clones, over 65% of them singletons. It was healthy bone marrow donors who served as donors. Source material: PBMCs. This TCR was sampled from a man aged 35 to 55 in good health and CMV-seronegative. The rearrangement links TRBV28 to TRBJ2-7; 13 nucleotides agree with TRBD2. The CDR3 sequence: CASRPPGLAGKQYF. Here the CDR3 DNA reads TGTGCCAGCAGACCCCCGGGACTAGCGGGAAAGCAGTACTTC.